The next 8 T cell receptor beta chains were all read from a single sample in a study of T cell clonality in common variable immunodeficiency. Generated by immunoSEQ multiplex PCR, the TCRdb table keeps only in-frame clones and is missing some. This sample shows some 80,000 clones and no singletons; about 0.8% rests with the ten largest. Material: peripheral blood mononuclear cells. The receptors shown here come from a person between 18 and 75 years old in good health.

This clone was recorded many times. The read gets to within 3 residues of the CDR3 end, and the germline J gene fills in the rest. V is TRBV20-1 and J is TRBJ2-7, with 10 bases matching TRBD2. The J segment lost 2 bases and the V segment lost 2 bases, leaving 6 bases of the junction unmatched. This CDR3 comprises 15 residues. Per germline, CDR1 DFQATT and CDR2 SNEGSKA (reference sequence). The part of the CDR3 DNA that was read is TGCAGTGCTAGAAGGCTAGCGGGAGCCCCCTACGAG. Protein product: CSARRLAGAPYE. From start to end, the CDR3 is CSARRLAGAPYEQYF.

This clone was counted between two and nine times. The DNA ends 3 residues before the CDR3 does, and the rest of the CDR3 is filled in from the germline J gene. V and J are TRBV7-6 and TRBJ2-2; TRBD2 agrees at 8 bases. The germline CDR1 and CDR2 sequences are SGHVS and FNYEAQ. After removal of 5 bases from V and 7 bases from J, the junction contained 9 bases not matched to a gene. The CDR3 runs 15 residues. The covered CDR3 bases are TGTGCCAGCAGCCTAAGCGGGAGTGACGGCGGGGAG. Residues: CASSLSGSDGGE. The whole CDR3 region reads CASSLSGSDGGELFF.

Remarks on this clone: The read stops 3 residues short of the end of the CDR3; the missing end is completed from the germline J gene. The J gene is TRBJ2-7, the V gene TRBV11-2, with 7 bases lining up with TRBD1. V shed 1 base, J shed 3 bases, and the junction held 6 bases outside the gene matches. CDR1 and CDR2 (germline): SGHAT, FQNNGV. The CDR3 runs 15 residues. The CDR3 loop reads CASSLVRGQVYEQYF. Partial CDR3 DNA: TGTGCCAGCAGCTTAGTAAGGGGGCAGGTCTACGAG.

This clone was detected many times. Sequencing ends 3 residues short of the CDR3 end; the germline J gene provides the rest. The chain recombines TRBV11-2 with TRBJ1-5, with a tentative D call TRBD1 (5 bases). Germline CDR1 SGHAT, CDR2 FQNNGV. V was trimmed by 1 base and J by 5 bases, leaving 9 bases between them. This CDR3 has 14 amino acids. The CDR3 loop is CASSLAGGYQPQHF. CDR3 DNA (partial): TGTGCCAGCAGCTTAGCTGGGGGGTATCAGCCC. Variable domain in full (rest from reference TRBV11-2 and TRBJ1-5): EAGVAQSPRYKIIEKRQSVAFWCNPISGHATLYWYQQILGQGPKLLIQFQNNGVVDDSQLPKDRFSAERLKGVDSTLKIQPAKLEDSAVYLCASSLAGGYQPQHFGDGTRLSIL.

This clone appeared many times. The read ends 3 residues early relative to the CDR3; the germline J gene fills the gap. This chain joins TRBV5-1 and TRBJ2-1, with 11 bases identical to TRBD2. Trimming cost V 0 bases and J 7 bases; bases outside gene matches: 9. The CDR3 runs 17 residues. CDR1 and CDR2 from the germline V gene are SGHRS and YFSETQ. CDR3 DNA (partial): TGCGCCAGCAGCTTGGGGGTAGCGGGAGGGCCGAGTAATGAG. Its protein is CASSLGVAGGPSNE. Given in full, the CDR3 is CASSLGVAGGPSNEQFF.

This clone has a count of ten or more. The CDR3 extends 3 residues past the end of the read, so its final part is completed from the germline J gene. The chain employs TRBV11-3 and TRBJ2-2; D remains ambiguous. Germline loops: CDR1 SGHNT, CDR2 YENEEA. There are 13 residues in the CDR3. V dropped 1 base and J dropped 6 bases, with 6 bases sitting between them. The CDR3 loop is CASSLATAGELFF. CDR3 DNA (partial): TGTGCCAGCAGCTTAGCAACGGCCGGGGAG.

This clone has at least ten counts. Here the CDR3 reads CASSISGHSNTEAFF. The sequenced CDR3 bases are TGTGCCAGTAGTATATCGGGACACAGCAACACTGAA. The V call is TRBV19, the J call TRBJ1-1; D is possibly TRBD1 (6 bases). Coverage ceases 3 residues before the CDR3 finishes, and the germline J gene fills in the end. V lost 2 bases to trimming and J lost 2 bases, with 12 bases between them. The length of the CDR3 is 15 residues. Per the germline V gene, CDR1 is LNHDA and CDR2 is SQIVND (reference sequence).

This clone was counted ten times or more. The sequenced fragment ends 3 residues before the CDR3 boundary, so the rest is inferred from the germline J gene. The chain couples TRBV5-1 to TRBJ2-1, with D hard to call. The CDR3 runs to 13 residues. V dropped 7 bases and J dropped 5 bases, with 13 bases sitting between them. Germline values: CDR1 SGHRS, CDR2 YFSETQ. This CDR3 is CASSPSSHNEQFF. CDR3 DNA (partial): TGCGCCAGCTCCCCTAGTTCCCACAATGAG.